Shown below are 26 T cell receptor beta chains from a single sample sequenced in a study of graft-versus-host responses after intestinal transplantation. Sequenced by immunoSEQ multiplex PCR; TCRdb stores in-frame clones only, minus some. Of about 38,000 clones in the sample, roughly four fifths are singletons; the top ten hold 3.5%. The material sequenced was PBMCs, taken 1,000 to 1,300 days after transplant. These receptors all come from a human patient who received an intestinal transplant, so some T cells may come from the graft donor.

The CDR3 sequence: CASRDGSSYNEQFF. DNA for the CDR3: TGTGCCAGCAGGGACGGTAGCTCCTACAATGAGCAGTTCTTC. The gene calls are TRBV2 and TRBJ2-1; D is ambiguous. The CDR3 contains 14 residues. Between the trimmed V and J ends, which lost 6 bases and 0 bases, there was a span of 9 bases. CDR1 SNHLY and CDR2 FYNNEI come from the germline V gene.

This clone appeared a single time. V usage is TRBV5-5 and J usage is TRBJ1-2; D unresolved. V was trimmed by 0 bases and J by 7 bases, leaving 16 bases between them. The CDR3 spans 15 residues. Germline lookup yields CDR1 SGHKS and CDR2 YYEKEE (reference sequence). The CDR3 sequence is CASSLGAGRFGGYTF. The CDR3, as DNA: TGTGCCAGCAGCTTGGGGGCAGGCAGGTTTGGTGGCTACACCTTC.

This clone appeared a few times. This sequence joins TRBV19 and TRBJ2-7; D is unresolved. Germline-derived CDR1 and CDR2 are LNHDA and SQIVND (reference sequence). CDR3 size: 13 residues. Trimming left V 3 bases short and J 0 bases short, with 6 bases between. This CDR3 reads CASSISGSYEQYF. In DNA form, the CDR3 reads TGTGCCAGTAGTATCTCCGGCTCCTACGAGCAGTACTTC.

CDR3 region: CASSFQLAKNIQYF. The DNA for the CDR3 is TGTGCCAGCAGCTTTCAGTTAGCCAAAAACATTCAGTACTTC. The chain uses TRBV5-6 and TRBJ2-4; unclear D gene. CDR1 is SGHDT, CDR2 YYEEEE, per germline. CDR3 length: 14 residues. The V gene lost 2 bases and the J gene lost 0 bases, with 6 bases spanning the gap.

The chain couples TRBV7-2 to TRBJ2-5; maybe TRBD2 (6 bases). The V gene's germline CDR1 is SGHTA and CDR2 FQGNSA. The ends were cut back, 5 bases at V and 1 base at J, with 23 bases in the middle. The CDR3 sequence is 18 residues long. The CDR3 DNA reads as TGTGCCAGCAGCCGGGCCGGCTTGGGGGGAGTTGGCCAAGAGACCCAGTACTTC. This codes for CASSRAGLGGVGQETQYF.

The V call is TRBV10-1, the J call TRBJ2-1, with 7 bases identical to TRBD2. This CDR3 contains 14 residues. Germline V lookup: CDR1 WNHNN, CDR2 SYGVQD (reference sequence). V shed 11 bases and J 0 bases; nucleotides not matched to a gene: 7. The CDR3 DNA reads TGCGCCGACGGGGGGACCCGCTCCTACAATGAGCAGTTCTTC. Residues: CADGGTRSYNEQFF.

CDR3 amino acids: CASSYSTSAGANVLTF. The CDR3 region has the DNA TGTGCCAGCAGTTACTCGACTAGCGCTGGGGCCAACGTCCTGACTTTC. The chain is built from TRBV6-6 and TRBJ2-6, with 8 bases aligning to TRBD2. Germline V gene lookup returns CDR1 MNHNY and CDR2 SVGAGI (reference sequence). The CDR3 is 16 residues long. V shed 0 bases, J shed 2 bases, and the junction held 0 bases outside the gene matches.

This clone was counted a single time. The chain employs TRBV27 and TRBJ1-4; TRBD1 is a possible D gene (5 bases). The CDR3 is 19 residues long. With 4 bases removed from V and 7 bases from J, the gap between germline ends came to 28 bases. CDR1 and CDR2 from the germline V gene are MNHEY and SMNVEV (reference sequence). The CDR3 is CASSSLPQAAPGTGEKLFF. The CDR3 coding sequence is TGTGCCAGCAGTTCTTTGCCCCAAGCCGCCCCCGGGACGGGTGAAAAACTGTTTTTT.

With regard to this clone: Other DNA sequences in the sample encode the same CDR3. The chain couples TRBV30 to TRBJ1-1; D is possibly TRBD1 (6 bases). This CDR3 region has 12 residues. Between the trimmed V and J ends, which lost 5 bases and 5 bases, there was a span of 12 bases. Germline values: CDR1 GTSNPN, CDR2 SVGIG (reference sequence). The CDR3 DNA follows: TGTGCCTGGCGGGGGGGCGGGACTGAAGCTTTCTTT. It codes for CAWRGGGTEAFF. The complete variable domain, with remaining parts taken from reference TRBV30 and TRBJ1-1, reads SQTIHQWPATLVQPVGSPLSLECTVEGTSNPNLYWYRQAAGRGLQLLFYSVGIGQISSEVPQNLSASRPQDRQFILSSKKLLLSDSGFYLCAWRGGGTEAFFGQGTRLTVV.

The V gene is TRBV2, the J gene TRBJ1-4; D uncertain. Germline-derived CDR1 and CDR2 are SNHLY and FYNNEI. This CDR3 comprises 13 residues. The V end lost 5 bases, the J end lost 10 bases, and 14 bases lay between the germline ends. The CDR3 DNA follows: TGTGCCAGCAGTACCCCGGGCGCCGGAAAACTGTTTTTT. Protein product: CASSTPGAGKLFF.

The rearrangement uses TRBV28 and TRBJ2-1; 11 bases are shared with TRBD2. The germline V gene encodes CDR1 MDHEN and CDR2 SYDVKM. The V segment lost 10 bases and the J segment 9 bases; nucleotides outside the gene matches: 11. This CDR3 is built from 14 residues. CDR3 nucleotides: TGTGCCATCGATAGCGGGAGGGCCCTTAGTGAGCAGTTCTTC. Translation gives CAIDSGRALSEQFF.

The sample holds one count of this clone. The chain recombines TRBV27 with TRBJ2-7; D possibly corresponds to TRBD2 (5 bases). The germline V gene encodes CDR1 MNHEY and CDR2 SMNVEV (reference sequence). This CDR3 comprises 13 residues. Trimming cost V 2 bases and J 4 bases, with 9 bases left between them. The CDR3 sequence is CASSLAGSYEQYF. CDR3 coding DNA: TGTGCCAGCAGTTTAGCGGGCTCATACGAGCAGTACTTC.

The V and J genes are TRBV28 and TRBJ1-3; perhaps TRBD1 as D (6 bases). This CDR3 has 16 amino acids. The V end was cut by 2 bases, the J end by 4 bases, with 15 bases between. CDR1 and CDR2 (germline): MDHEN, SYDVKM. This CDR3 reads CASSLRRRTAGNTIYF. In DNA, the CDR3 is TGTGCCAGCAGTTTACGGCGTCGGACAGCCGGAAACACCATATATTTT.

This chain links TRBV29-1 with TRBJ2-1, with 14 bases aligning to TRBD2. CDR3 length equals 16 residues. Germline CDR1 and CDR2: SQVTM and ANQGSEA. Trimming took 4 bases from V and 6 from J; bases not matched to a gene: 8. CDR3 coding DNA: TGCAGCGTTGGGGGGACTAGCGGGAGAACCGGCAATGAGCAGTTCTTC. Protein product: CSVGGTSGRTGNEQFF.

This sequence joins TRBV9 and TRBJ2-1, with 11 bases matching TRBD2. The CDR3 extends over 15 amino acids. Per the germline V gene, CDR1 is SGDLS and CDR2 is YYNGEE. Germline trimming cut 2 bases from V and 6 bases from J; bases unmatched to any gene: 4. DNA for the CDR3: TGTGCCAGCAGCGTTAGCGGGGGGGCCCCCAATGAGCAGTTCTTC. This sequence encodes CASSVSGGAPNEQFF.

This chain uses TRBV30 with TRBJ2-7; D ambiguous. The V end was cut by 3 bases, the J end by 3 bases, with 6 bases between. There are 11 residues in the CDR3. Germline V gene data show CDR1 as GTSNPN and CDR2 as SVGIG (reference sequence). CDR3 nucleotide sequence: TGTGCCTGGAGAACCGACTACGAGCAGTACTTC. Translated, it gives CAWRTDYEQYF.

The chain has TRBV19 and TRBJ1-5; tentative D call: TRBD1 (6 bases). Trimming shortened V by 3 bases and J by 4 bases, and 22 bases separated the two germline ends. Germline CDR1 and CDR2: LNHDA and SQIVND (reference sequence). The CDR3 is 18 residues long. CDR3 sequence: CASSMWSGARLPNQPQHF. The CDR3 DNA follows: TGTGCCAGTAGTATGTGGTCAGGGGCGCGGCTCCCTAATCAGCCCCAGCATTTT. The full variable domain, in which reference TRBV19 and TRBJ1-5 provide the parts outside the CDR3, is DGGITQSPKYLFRKEGQNVTLSCEQNLNHDAMYWYRQDPGQGLRLIYYSQIVNDFQKGDIAEGYSVSREKKESFPLTVTSAQKNPTAFYLCASSMWSGARLPNQPQHFGDGTRLSIL.

A few counts support this clone. An end of the junction does not agree with germline; a read error may underlie this. J is TRBJ2-1 and V is TRBV7-7; D not resolved. The CDR3 has 12 amino acids. The germline V gene has CDR1 SSHAT and CDR2 FNYEAQ (reference sequence). The CDR3 loop reads CASSLVANEQFF. The CDR3 coding sequence is TGTGCTAGCAGCTTAGTGGCCAACGAGCAGTTCTTC.

This clone was found a few times. V gene TRBV2 combines with J gene TRBJ1-2; TRBD1 is a possible D gene (6 bases). The V gene lost 5 bases and the J gene lost 8 bases, with 18 bases spanning the gap. This CDR3 has 14 residues. Germline V CDR1 and CDR2: SNHLY, FYNNEI. The DNA for the CDR3 is TGTGCCAGCAGTCCCACCCCAGGGGCGCGAGGCTACACCTTC. Residues: CASSPTPGARGYTF. Based on the CDR3 plus reference TRBV2 and TRBJ1-2, the full variable domain is EPEVTQTPSHQVTQMGQEVILRCVPISNHLYFYWYRQILGQKVEFLVSFYNNEISEKSEIFDDQFSVERPDGSNFTLKIRSTKLEDSAMYFCASSPTPGARGYTFGSGTRLTVV.

This clone has a handful of counts. The rearrangement joins TRBV5-8 to TRBJ2-5; 8 bases agree with TRBD2. Per the germline V gene, CDR1 is SGHTS and CDR2 is YDEGEE. V lost 4 bases to trimming and J lost 2 bases; unmatched junction nucleotides: 10. The CDR3 spans 16 residues. DNA of the CDR3: TGTGCCAGCAGCGGGACACTAGCGGTCAGACAAGAGACCCAGTACTTC. Its protein is CASSGTLAVRQETQYF.

This clone was detected a few times. In the same sample, other DNA sequences code for this CDR3. V gene TRBV27 combines with J gene TRBJ2-2, with TRBD1 matching 9 bases. This CDR3 is built from 17 residues. Germline CDR1 is MNHEY and CDR2 is SMNVEV (reference sequence). V dropped 6 bases and J dropped 4; count of bases not matched to a gene: 12. Here the CDR3 reads CASRLDTGGRITGELFF. Written as DNA, the CDR3 is TGTGCCAGCAGATTGGACACAGGGGGCCGGATCACCGGGGAGCTGTTTTTT.

The chain recombines TRBV7-3 with TRBJ2-7; D is tentatively TRBD1 or TRBD2 (5 bases each). The germline gives CDR1 SGHTA, CDR2 FQGTGA. There are 14 residues in the CDR3. Trimming stripped 2 bases from V and 6 bases from J, with 14 bases between. CDR3 in amino acids: CASSLGATGSEQYF. The CDR3 region has the DNA TGTGCCAGCAGCTTAGGGGCTACGGGGAGCGAGCAGTACTTC.

This clone was recorded a few times. The genes are TRBV6-4 and TRBJ2-2; a possible D gene is TRBD2 (5 bases). V shed 5 bases and J shed 5 bases, with 9 bases lying between them. Germline CDR1 reads MRHNA; CDR2 reads SNTAGT. The length of the CDR3 is 13 residues. The DNA of the CDR3 is TGTGCCAGCAGTCAGGAGGTTACCGGGGAGCTGTTTTTT. Translation gives CASSQEVTGELFF.

The chain joins TRBV18 to TRBJ2-1; possibly TRBD2 for D (5 bases). Trimming took 3 bases from V and 7 from J, leaving 13 bases between them. The germline V gene has CDR1 KGHSH and CDR2 LQKENI. The CDR3 covers 14 residues. DNA for the CDR3: TGTGCCAGCTCACCCGGACTCAATTCAAATGAGCAGTTCTTC. This encodes CASSPGLNSNEQFF.

V and J are TRBV27 and TRBJ2-5, with 7 bases that match TRBD2. CDR3 size: 13 residues. The germline V gene has CDR1 MNHEY and CDR2 SMNVEV (reference sequence). V lost 0 bases, J lost 9 bases, and 4 bases stayed unmatched. CDR3 in DNA: TGTGCCAGCAGTTTATCGTCAGGGAGGGCCCAGTACTTC. Translated: CASSLSSGRAQYF.

The chain combines TRBV27 with TRBJ2-6; 7 nucleotides line up with TRBD2. In germline, CDR1 is MNHEY, CDR2 SMNVEV (reference sequence). The junction had 4 bases not matched to a gene; V was cut back by 8 bases and J by 0 bases. This CDR3 comprises 15 residues. CDR3 sequence reads: CASSWGGSGANVLTF. As DNA, the CDR3 is TGTGCCAGCTCCTGGGGGGGCTCTGGGGCCAACGTCCTGACTTTC. Full variable domain (missing parts from reference TRBV27 and TRBJ2-6): EAQVTQNPRYLITVTGKKLTVTCSQNMNHEYMSWYRQDPGLGLRQIYYSMNVEVTDKGDVPEGYKVSRKEKRNFPLILESPSPNQTSLYFCASSWGGSGANVLTFGAGSRLTVL.